The 20 T cell receptor beta chains listed next were all sequenced from one sample in a study of T cell responses to AZD1222 COVID-19 vaccine. Here immunoSEQ multiplex PCR was the method, and the copy in TCRdb shows in-frame clones only, minus some. The sample contains just over 60,000 clones, roughly 80% of which appear only once. Here the sequenced sample was peripheral blood, taken on day 0 of AZD1222 vaccination. The receptors derive from an adult in good health.

This clone has just one count. V usage is TRBV5-6 and J usage is TRBJ1-4; D is unclear. Germline loops: CDR1 SGHDT, CDR2 YYEEEE. The CDR3 has 13 residues. The V end was cut by 0 bases, the J end by 8 bases, with 8 bases between. The CDR3 region has the DNA TGTGCCAGCAGCTTGGGACGAGGGGAAAAACTGTTTTTT. Protein sequence: CASSLGRGEKLFF.

The sample holds one count of this clone. This sequence joins TRBV4-1 and TRBJ1-1; 7 nucleotides line up with TRBD1. CDR1 is MGHRA, CDR2 YSYEKL, per germline. V trimming: 3 bases; J trimming: 0 bases; junction bases outside the gene matches: 4. The CDR3 is 15 amino acids. CDR3 sequence reads: CASSHEQGMNTEAFF. The CDR3 bases are TGCGCCAGCAGCCACGAACAGGGGATGAACACTGAAGCTTTCTTT.

The V call is TRBV29-1, the J call TRBJ2-1; D is uncertain. In germline, CDR1 is SQVTM, CDR2 ANQGSEA. The CDR3 sequence is 15 residues long. Deletions cut 3 bases from V and 6 bases from J, with 18 bases between. The CDR3 protein is CSVEGELGLGNEQFF. The CDR3 nucleotides read TGCAGCGTTGAGGGCGAGCTGGGGTTGGGCAATGAGCAGTTCTTC.

The chain recombines TRBV5-6 with TRBJ1-4; TRBD1 might be the D (5 bases). There are 14 residues in the CDR3. Germline loops: CDR1 SGHDT, CDR2 YYEEEE. Trimming pared 0 bases from V and 8 bases from J, leaving 11 bases between. CDR3 protein: CASSLVQGGEKLFF. As DNA, the CDR3 is TGTGCCAGCAGCTTGGTGCAGGGTGGGGAAAAACTGTTTTTT.

The genes are TRBV9 and TRBJ1-2; 8 bases align to TRBD1. The germline V gene encodes CDR1 SGDLS and CDR2 YYNGEE. Trimming removed 3 bases from V and 4 bases from J; junction bases left unmatched: 8. The CDR3 is made up of 15 amino acids. The CDR3 DNA follows: TGTGCCAGCAGCGCAGGGCAGGGGGCTGGCTATGGCTACACCTTC. As protein: CASSAGQGAGYGYTF.

The chain combines TRBV29-1 with TRBJ2-7; unclear D gene. Germline loops: CDR1 SQVTM, CDR2 ANQGSEA. The CDR3 is 13 amino acids. V was trimmed by 7 bases and J by 1 base, leaving 14 bases between them. CDR3 DNA sequence: TGCAGCGCTAGGAACACGAGGTCCTACGAGCAGTACTTC. Protein sequence: CSARNTRSYEQYF.

This clone was recorded many times. V and J are TRBV7-9 and TRBJ1-1; 11 nucleotides match TRBD1. There are 13 residues in the CDR3. Germline loops: CDR1 SEHNR, CDR2 FQNEAQ (reference sequence). Losses at the gene ends were 6 bases for V and 10 bases for J; bases not matched to a gene: 7. The CDR3 sequence: CASRPGTGGSAFF. The CDR3, as DNA: TGTGCCAGCAGGCCCGGGACAGGGGGATCAGCTTTCTTT.

This clone has a count of ten or more. CDR3 residues: CAIGTGRDTQYF. Here the CDR3 DNA reads TGTGCCATCGGCACAGGGCGAGATACGCAGTATTTT. The V gene is TRBV10-3, the J gene TRBJ2-3, with D perhaps TRBD1 (6 bases). V was trimmed by 8 bases and J by 5 bases, leaving 11 bases between them. This CDR3 region has 12 residues. Germline-derived CDR1 and CDR2 are ENHRY and SYGVKD.

The chain recombines TRBV7-2 with TRBJ1-1; D uncertain. The CDR3 contains 13 residues. V dropped 3 bases and J dropped 1 base, with 6 bases sitting between them. CDR1 and CDR2 (germline): SGHTA, FQGNSA. The CDR3 spells CASSFTSNTEAFF. The CDR3 coding sequence is TGTGCCAGCAGCTTTACTTCGAACACTGAAGCTTTCTTT.

The chain recombines TRBV4-1 with TRBJ1-5; 8 bases line up with TRBD1. V dropped 4 bases and J dropped 4; count of bases not matched to a gene: 9. This CDR3 spans 16 amino acids. The germline gives CDR1 MGHRA, CDR2 YSYEKL. The CDR3 loop is CASSPGQGSINQPQHF. CDR3 bases: TGCGCCAGCAGCCCTGGACAGGGTTCGATTAATCAGCCCCAGCATTTT.

V usage is TRBV7-9 and J usage is TRBJ1-2; perhaps TRBD1 as D (6 bases). Trimming removed 5 bases from V and 3 bases from J, with 13 bases in between. The CDR3 is made up of 14 amino acids. Germline V CDR1 and CDR2: SEHNR, FQNEAQ (reference sequence). Written as DNA, the CDR3 is TGTGCCAGCAGCGCGTGGACAGAAGACTATGGCTACACCTTC. Translation gives CASSAWTEDYGYTF.

The rearrangement joins TRBV27 to TRBJ1-4; tentatively, D is TRBD1 (6 bases). The CDR3 totals 14 residues. Germline V gene data show CDR1 as MNHEY and CDR2 as SMNVEV (reference sequence). Trimming pared 5 bases from V and 5 bases from J, leaving 12 bases between. As DNA, the CDR3 is TGTGCCAGCAGTCTTCGACAGGCAAATGAAAAACTGTTTTTT. As protein: CASSLRQANEKLFF.

The chain joins TRBV5-1 to TRBJ2-5, with 9 positions matching TRBD2. V gave up 1 base and J gave up 5 bases; unmatched junction bases: 15. CDR1 and CDR2 (germline): SGHRS, YFSETQ. The CDR3 covers 18 residues. The CDR3 DNA reads TGCGCCAGCAGCTTGAATAGCGGGGGCCTTACTACTAGGGAGACCCAGTACTTC. As protein: CASSLNSGGLTTRETQYF. The full variable domain, its missing parts supplied by reference TRBV5-1 and TRBJ2-5, is KAGVTQTPRYLIKTRGQQVTLSCSPISGHRSVSWYQQTPGQGLQFLFEYFSETQRNKGNFPGRFSGRQFSNSRSEMNVSTLELGDSALYLCASSLNSGGLTTRETQYFGPGTRLLVL.

The genes are TRBV25-1 and TRBJ1-2; 9 positions match TRBD1. The V and J ends lost 7 bases and 8 bases, in that order; junction bases with no gene match: 8. Germline loops: CDR1 MGHDK, CDR2 SYGVNS. CDR3 length: 13 amino acids. CDR3 amino acids: CASTLQGAGGYTF. CDR3 in DNA: TGTGCCAGCACCTTACAGGGGGCAGGAGGCTACACCTTC.

The chain joins TRBV6-5 to TRBJ1-3; 7 bases map to TRBD1. From germline, CDR1 is MNHEY and CDR2 SVGAGI. V lost 5 bases, J lost 3 bases, and 7 bases stayed unmatched. The CDR3 has 15 residues. CDR3 DNA: TGTGCCAGCAGTCCAGACAGGGCAAATGGAAACACCATATATTTT. As protein: CASSPDRANGNTIYF.

The chain links TRBV18 to TRBJ1-1; D ambiguous. V lost 6 bases, J lost 7 bases, and 15 bases lay in between. The V gene's germline CDR1 is KGHSH and CDR2 LQKENI. The CDR3 sequence is 13 residues long. CDR3 DNA: TGTGCCAGCTCCCAATCCCCCCTCCTTGAAGCTTTCTTT. Translation gives CASSQSPLLEAFF. Variable domain in full (rest from reference TRBV18 and TRBJ1-1): NAGVMQNPRHLVRRRGQEARLRCSPMKGHSHVYWYRQLPEEGLKFMVYLQKENIIDESGMPKERFSAEFPKEGPSILRIQQVVRGDSAAYFCASSQSPLLEAFFGQGTRLTVV.

This clone was seen more than once but under ten times. The chain combines TRBV5-8 with TRBJ2-7; 10 nucleotides line up with TRBD2. The length of the CDR3 is 15 residues. Trimming removed 3 bases from V and 3 bases from J; junction bases left unmatched: 6. Germline values: CDR1 SGHTS, CDR2 YDEGEE. CDR3 coding DNA: TGTGCCAGCAGCTATGAGCGGGGGGGCCGCTACGAGCAGTACTTC. It encodes CASSYERGGRYEQYF.

The chain employs TRBV5-6 and TRBJ2-7; 8 nucleotides agree with TRBD1. Trimming removed 7 bases from V and 5 bases from J; junction bases left unmatched: 8. The CDR3 runs to 13 residues. Germline V lookup: CDR1 SGHDT, CDR2 YYEEEE. The CDR3 loop is CASGRDRSHEQYF. In nucleotides, the CDR3 is TGTGCCAGCGGCCGGGACAGGAGCCACGAGCAGTACTTC.

The rearrangement links TRBV6-1 to TRBJ1-2; perhaps TRBD1 as D (5 bases). The CDR3 has 16 residues. Deletions cut 0 bases from V and 3 bases from J, with 14 bases between. CDR1 and CDR2 from the germline V gene are MNHNS and SASEGT. The CDR3 reads CASSEAHEGRYYGYTF. DNA of the CDR3: TGTGCCAGCAGTGAAGCGCATGAGGGGAGGTACTATGGCTACACCTTC.

J is TRBJ1-2 and V is TRBV9, with unresolved D. Trimming removed 4 bases from V and 5 bases from J, with 12 bases in between. This CDR3 comprises 13 residues. From germline, CDR1 is SGDLS and CDR2 YYNGEE. CDR3 loop: CASSTDSLYGYTF. Written as DNA, the CDR3 is TGTGCCAGCAGCACGGATAGTCTATATGGCTACACCTTC.